The T cell receptor beta chain described here comes from a study of HIV-infected patients and healthy controls (dated by TCRdb to 2014 to 2015). Library creation used 5' RACE. TCRdb names Illumina MiSeq as the instrument used. Clones were called with MiXCR by TCRdb after fastp trimmed the public reads at Q25, and only in-frame beta chains were retained. Records with the same CDR3 protein are collapsed into one entry carrying the most frequent genes and DNA. In this sample the table shows around 58,000 distinct CDR3 sequences, 15% to 20% of which occur a single time. The ten largest make up about 1.5% of the sample. The germline V gene (reference sequence) sets CDR1 to LGHDT and CDR2 to YNNKEL. The V and J ends are trimmed by 2 bases and 9 bases, leaving 5 bases between them. CDR3 length: 11 amino acids, cysteine to phenylalanine. Of the read, only the CDR3 DNA is kept; its 33 bases are in frame from base 1.

Points on this clonotype: Its antigen remains unidentified. Base quality data are lacking; no much larger clone is found one base away.

The sequence joins TRBV3-1 to TRBJ2-1, with the D segment identity uncertain. Sequencing input: CD4+ T cells from blood. The sequence came from a human donor in good health. In nucleotide form, the sequence is TGTGCCAGCAGCCAATTGTCTGAGCAGTTCTTC. This gives the protein CASSQLSEQFF.